These T cell receptor beta chains were read from a single sample in a study of CD8 T cells in ankylosing spondylitis. TCRdb re-called the 5' RACE reads with MiXCR, one entry per CDR3 protein. The sample lists under 250,000 distinct CDR3 sequences, over 8.5% seen once, with under 8% in the top ten. The sample taken for sequencing was blood, either unsorted or a sorted T cell fraction (not recorded which). These receptors came from a male donor with ankylosing spondylitis or in good health (not recorded which). CDR3s include the opening cysteine and the closing phenylalanine or tryptophan. The size field is filled for only some rows; it gives once, few, many or a size class.

few,TRBV5-1,TRBJ1-4,CASSPRQGIYEKLFF
NA,TRBV29-1,TRBJ2-3,CSQSGSGTDTQYF
NA,TRBV27,TRBJ1-1,CASSFLRGNTEAFF
NA,TRBV11-3,TRBJ2-2,CASDRPNTGELFF
many,TRBV5-1,TRBJ2-3,CASSLPAGLAGLRGTDTQYF
NA,TRBV7-3,TRBJ2-5,CASSFWGITSRGETQYF
many,TRBV20-1,TRBJ1-1,CSARDLGTGGTEAFF
many,TRBV29-1,TRBJ2-7,CSVAPNSYEQYF
few,TRBV28,TRBJ1-4,CASLGAGDVAKLFF
many,TRBV10-2,TRBJ1-1,CASSEFRDRGDTEAFF
NA,TRBV4-1,TRBJ2-3,CASSHLGSTDTQYF
many,TRBV7-8,TRBJ2-3,CASSGHLTDTQYF
NA,TRBV19,TRBJ2-2,CATRDLLFKNTGELFF
many,TRBV6-5,TRBJ2-1,CASSYGSKAGIKYNEQFF
few,TRBV6-1,TRBJ1-2,CASKRGQRSYGYTF
few,TRBV3-1,TRBJ2-5,CASSQSPGHQETQYF
many,TRBV5-1,TRBJ2-1,CASSLAQGALSYNEQFF
NA,TRBV12-3/TRBV12-4,TRBJ2-5,CASRQDYLETQYF
many,TRBV5-1,TRBJ2-2,CASSLDSTIRTGELFF
many,TRBV6-2/TRBV6-3,TRBJ2-7,CASKSGGQFYEQYF
many,TRBV12-3/TRBV12-4,TRBJ2-7,CASSESYEQYF
many,TRBV5-1,TRBJ2-1,CASSHQTGGEFNEQFF
few,TRBV6-1,TRBJ2-2,CASWTGHLDTGELFF
few,TRBV6-5,TRBJ1-2,CASSYFQGYGYTF
many,TRBV4-1,TRBJ2-1,CASSQSRLAGGYNEQFF
NA,TRBV2,TRBJ2-4,CASGKNIQYF
NA,TRBV20-1,TRBJ2-1,CSARDGLRIEQFF
many,TRBV20-1,TRBJ1-2,CSARRGSDPSGYGYTF
few,TRBV6-5,TRBJ2-1,CASSYGGRASDEQFF
NA,TRBV11-1,TRBJ2-1,CASSQTGMIEQFF
many,TRBV12-3/TRBV12-4,TRBJ2-7,CASSYGTHYEQYF